This entry is about one T cell receptor beta chain. Its target is unknown. The source of the sample is a study of T cell repertoires in cytomegalovirus infection. Across the study: Well-studied HLA-B-restricted epitopes and recently identified HLA-C-restricted epitopes of CMV were both used in the study. Points from the study as a whole: The response measured ex vivo was dominated by TCR beta clonotypes (HLA-C-restricted and CMV-specific).

TCRdb passed the reads through MiXCR, listing each CDR3 protein once. The sample holds some 800,000 distinct CDR3 sequences, roughly 33% seen once. From germline, CDR1 is SSHAT and CDR2 FNYEAQ (reference sequence). The CDR3 is 15 residues long. This sequence originates from a human donor in good health (CMV status not recorded). Some clones in this sample may be carry-over from other donors' samples. The sequences come from cultured CD8+ T cells from PBMCs, collected from culture after CMV antigen stimulation. The rearrangement joins TRBV7-7 to TRBJ2-7; 7 bases map to TRBD1. The DNA of the CDR3 is TGTGCTAGCAGACCTAAACGACAGGGCGCGAGTGAGCAGTACGTC. Its protein is CASRPKRQGASEQYV.